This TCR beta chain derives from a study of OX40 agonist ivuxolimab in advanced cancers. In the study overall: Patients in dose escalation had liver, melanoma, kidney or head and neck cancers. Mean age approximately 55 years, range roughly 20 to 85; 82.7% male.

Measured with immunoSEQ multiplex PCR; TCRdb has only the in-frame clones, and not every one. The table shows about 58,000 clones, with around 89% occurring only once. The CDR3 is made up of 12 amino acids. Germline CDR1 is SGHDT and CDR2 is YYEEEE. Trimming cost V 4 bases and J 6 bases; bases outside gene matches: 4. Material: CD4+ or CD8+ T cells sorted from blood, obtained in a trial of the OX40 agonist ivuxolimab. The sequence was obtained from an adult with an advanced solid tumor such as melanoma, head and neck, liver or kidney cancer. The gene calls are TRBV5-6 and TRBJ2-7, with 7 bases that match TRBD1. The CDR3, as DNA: TGTGCCAGCAGCATGACAGGGATCGAGCAGTACTTC. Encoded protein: CASSMTGIEQYF.